These T cell receptor beta chains were read from a single sample in a study of radiation and T cells in renal cell carcinoma. Sequencing used immunoSEQ multiplex PCR; TCRdb keeps in-frame clones, though not all of them. The data hold about 130,000 clones, with about 88% observed a single time. The source material was blood, sampled from a patient whose treatment included radiotherapy and nephrectomy. Every receptor here comes from a woman in her 70s with renal cell carcinoma. Each CDR3 is given with its conserved first and last residue. Each record gives: clone size, J gene, V gene, D gene, CDR3 DNA, CDR3 protein. The D gene is left open where the match is weak. Some rows have no size entry. The others give once, few or many, or a class for an expanded clone.

abundance: NA; j_gene: TRBJ2-1; v_gene: TRBV19; d_gene: NA; CDR3nt: TGTGCCAGTAGTCCCCGGCGCAATGAGCAGTTCTTC; CDR3aa: CASSPRRNEQFF
abundance: NA; j_gene: TRBJ1-2; v_gene: TRBV9; d_gene: NA; CDR3nt: TGTGCCAGCAGCGTAGAAAGCAATAGTGGCTACACCTTC; CDR3aa: CASSVESNSGYTF
abundance: once; j_gene: TRBJ1-5; v_gene: TRBV6-1; d_gene: NA; CDR3nt: TGTGCCAGCAGTGAAGTAGGGTTGGGCCAGCCCCAGCATTTT; CDR3aa: CASSEVGLGQPQHF
abundance: NA; j_gene: TRBJ1-5; v_gene: TRBV10-3; d_gene: NA; CDR3nt: TGTGCCATCAGTTCATTTAGCAATCAGCCCCAGCATTTT; CDR3aa: CAISSFSNQPQHF
abundance: NA; j_gene: TRBJ2-1; v_gene: TRBV2; d_gene: NA; CDR3nt: TGTGCCAGCAGTGAAAACGGGGGTGCCTACAATGAGCAGTTCTTC; CDR3aa: CASSENGGAYNEQFF
abundance: NA; j_gene: TRBJ2-6; v_gene: TRBV7-3; d_gene: NA; CDR3nt: TGTGCCAGCAGCTTATGGGCCTCTGGGGCCAACGTCCTGACTTTC; CDR3aa: CASSLWASGANVLTF
abundance: once; j_gene: TRBJ2-1; v_gene: TRBV11-3; d_gene: TRBD1; CDR3nt: TGTGCCAGCAGCTCTCCGGGACAGGGAGGCAATGAGCAGTTCTTC; CDR3aa: CASSSPGQGGNEQFF
abundance: NA; j_gene: TRBJ2-7; v_gene: TRBV7-7; d_gene: NA; CDR3nt: TGTGCTAGCAGCTTTGGCAGATCATACGAGCAGTACTTC; CDR3aa: CASSFGRSYEQYF
abundance: NA; j_gene: TRBJ1-1; v_gene: TRBV9; d_gene: NA; CDR3nt: TGTGCCAGCAGCGCGGGACAAAGGGACACTGAAGCTTTCTTT; CDR3aa: CASSAGQRDTEAFF
abundance: NA; j_gene: TRBJ1-1; v_gene: TRBV2; d_gene: NA; CDR3nt: TGTGCCAGCAGTGTGCGAAGGGATGTCACTGAAGCTTTCTTT; CDR3aa: CASSVRRDVTEAFF
abundance: NA; j_gene: TRBJ2-7; v_gene: TRBV27; d_gene: TRBD2; CDR3nt: TGTGCCAGCAGCCGGACTAGCGGGGGGATTTCGGGGTACGAGCAGTACTTC; CDR3aa: CASSRTSGGISGYEQYF
abundance: NA; j_gene: TRBJ2-5; v_gene: TRBV28; d_gene: NA; CDR3nt: TGTGCCAGCAGTTTGGGCAGGAGTGAGACCCAGTACTTC; CDR3aa: CASSLGRSETQYF
abundance: NA; j_gene: TRBJ2-2; v_gene: TRBV7-8; d_gene: NA; CDR3nt: TGTGCCAGCAGCTTAGGCGGGGCGCGTAACGGGGAGCTGTTTTTT; CDR3aa: CASSLGGARNGELFF
abundance: NA; j_gene: TRBJ2-5; v_gene: TRBV7-9; d_gene: TRBD1; CDR3nt: TGTGCCAGCAGCTTAGAGGGGGCGCGAGGGGAGACCCAGTACTTC; CDR3aa: CASSLEGARGETQYF
abundance: NA; j_gene: TRBJ2-7; v_gene: TRBV6-5; d_gene: NA; CDR3nt: TGTGCCAGCGTCTCTTACGAGCAGTACTTC; CDR3aa: CASVSYEQYF
abundance: NA; j_gene: TRBJ2-1; v_gene: TRBV7-2; d_gene: TRBD2; CDR3nt: TGTGCCAGCAGCACGGGGGGGCTTAACAATGAGCAGTTCTTC; CDR3aa: CASSTGGLNNEQFF
abundance: NA; j_gene: TRBJ1-1; v_gene: TRBV5-4; d_gene: TRBD1; CDR3nt: TGTGCCAGCAGCGCGGGAACAGGGGGCGGGACTGAAGCTTTCTTT; CDR3aa: CASSAGTGGGTEAFF
abundance: once; j_gene: TRBJ2-5; v_gene: TRBV7-9; d_gene: TRBD2; CDR3nt: TGTGCCAGCAGCTTATTAGGAAAGCGGGGAATCCAAGAGACCCAGTACTTC; CDR3aa: CASSLLGKRGIQETQYF
abundance: NA; j_gene: TRBJ1-2; v_gene: TRBV7-9; d_gene: TRBD1; CDR3nt: TGTGCCAGCAGCTTAACAGGGGCGGGGGCCCTCGCAGGGGGCTACACCTTC; CDR3aa: CASSLTGAGALAGGYTF
abundance: NA; j_gene: TRBJ1-1; v_gene: TRBV4-3; d_gene: NA; CDR3nt: TGCGCCAGCAGCCTGGAAGAGGGTACTGAAGCTTTCTTT; CDR3aa: CASSLEEGTEAFF
abundance: NA; j_gene: TRBJ2-7; v_gene: TRBV7-2; d_gene: NA; CDR3nt: TGTGCCAGCAGCCTCTCGACAGCCTACGAGCAGTACTTC; CDR3aa: CASSLSTAYEQYF
abundance: NA; j_gene: TRBJ2-2; v_gene: TRBV7-3; d_gene: TRBD2; CDR3nt: TGTGCCAGCAGCTCCCGCCCTAGCGGGGGGGCCTACGGGGAGCTGTTTTTT; CDR3aa: CASSSRPSGGAYGELFF
abundance: NA; j_gene: TRBJ2-7; v_gene: TRBV2; d_gene: NA; CDR3nt: TGTGCCAGCAGTGAAAGCCGGGGGTCCTACGAGCAGTACTTC; CDR3aa: CASSESRGSYEQYF
abundance: NA; j_gene: TRBJ1-2; v_gene: TRBV14; d_gene: NA; CDR3nt: TGTGCCAGCAGCCAAGGACTCTATGGCTACACCTTC; CDR3aa: CASSQGLYGYTF
abundance: NA; j_gene: TRBJ2-5; v_gene: TRBV19; d_gene: TRBD2; CDR3nt: TGTGCCAGTAGTACTAGCGGGGGGGCCCGGGAGACCCAGTACTTC; CDR3aa: CASSTSGGARETQYF
abundance: NA; j_gene: TRBJ1-2; v_gene: TRBV11-3; d_gene: NA; CDR3nt: TGTGCCAGCAGCTTAGATCGTGATGGCTACACCTTC; CDR3aa: CASSLDRDGYTF
abundance: NA; j_gene: TRBJ2-3; v_gene: TRBV7-2; d_gene: TRBD2; CDR3nt: TGTGCCAGCAGCCCCCGAGGCGGCGGGGGGGCGGGTACGCAGTATTTT; CDR3aa: CASSPRGGGGAGTQYF
abundance: NA; j_gene: TRBJ2-1; v_gene: TRBV12-5; d_gene: TRBD1; CDR3nt: TGTGCTAGTGGTACCGGACAGGGGGTTTACAATGAGCAGTTCTTC; CDR3aa: CASGTGQGVYNEQFF
abundance: NA; j_gene: TRBJ2-7; v_gene: TRBV29-1; d_gene: NA; CDR3nt: TGCAGCGTTAAAAACCTCTACGAGCAGTACTTC; CDR3aa: CSVKNLYEQYF
abundance: NA; j_gene: TRBJ2-5; v_gene: TRBV10-2; d_gene: TRBD1; CDR3nt: TGCGCCAGCAACCACAGGGGCCCGCAAGAGACCCAGTACTTC; CDR3aa: CASNHRGPQETQYF
abundance: NA; j_gene: TRBJ2-4; v_gene: TRBV19; d_gene: TRBD2; CDR3nt: TGTGCCAGTAGTAAGGGAACTAGCGGGGGCCTTCTTGCCAAAAACATTCAGTACTTC; CDR3aa: CASSKGTSGGLLAKNIQYF
abundance: NA; j_gene: TRBJ1-2; v_gene: TRBV29-1; d_gene: NA; CDR3nt: TGCAGCGGCGAGACCGGGAACTATGGCTACACCTTC; CDR3aa: CSGETGNYGYTF
abundance: NA; j_gene: TRBJ1-4; v_gene: TRBV2; d_gene: NA; CDR3nt: TGTGCCAGCAGTGGGGACTCAACTAATGAAAAACTGTTTTTT; CDR3aa: CASSGDSTNEKLFF
abundance: NA; j_gene: TRBJ1-2; v_gene: TRBV9; d_gene: TRBD1; CDR3nt: TGTGCCAGCAGCGTAGACAGGGGGCACGGTGGCTACACCTTC; CDR3aa: CASSVDRGHGGYTF
abundance: NA; j_gene: TRBJ2-2; v_gene: TRBV19; d_gene: TRBD2; CDR3nt: TGTGCCAGTAGTATAGAGAGGAGTCGTGCGGGGGGGCCCACCGGGGAGCTGTTTTTT; CDR3aa: CASSIERSRAGGPTGELFF
abundance: NA; j_gene: TRBJ2-2; v_gene: TRBV28; d_gene: NA; CDR3nt: TGTGCCAGCAGTTCGTCGGGGCGTACCACCGGGGAGCTGTTTTTT; CDR3aa: CASSSSGRTTGELFF
abundance: NA; j_gene: TRBJ1-2; v_gene: TRBV2; d_gene: NA; CDR3nt: TGTGCCAGCAGTGACGGCTATGGCTACACCTTC; CDR3aa: CASSDGYGYTF
abundance: NA; j_gene: TRBJ2-5; v_gene: TRBV7-6; d_gene: TRBD2; CDR3nt: TGTGCCAGCAGTTGGACTAGCGGGGAAGAGACCCAGTACTTC; CDR3aa: CASSWTSGEETQYF
abundance: once; j_gene: TRBJ2-3; v_gene: TRBV2; d_gene: TRBD1; CDR3nt: TGTGCCAGCAGCCGGGACAGGGCCACAGATACGCAGTATTTT; CDR3aa: CASSRDRATDTQYF
abundance: NA; j_gene: TRBJ2-5; v_gene: TRBV11-3; d_gene: NA; CDR3nt: TGTGCCAGCAGCTTGAGACAGCAAGAGACCCAGTACTTC; CDR3aa: CASSLRQQETQYF
abundance: NA; j_gene: TRBJ1-2; v_gene: TRBV19; d_gene: NA; CDR3nt: TGTGCCAGTACCGCGTCCATAAACTATGGCTACACCTTC; CDR3aa: CASTASINYGYTF
abundance: NA; j_gene: TRBJ1-5; v_gene: TRBV7-2; d_gene: TRBD1; CDR3nt: TGTGCCAGCAGCCCTCAGGGGGCGTATCAGCCCCAGCATTTT; CDR3aa: CASSPQGAYQPQHF
abundance: NA; j_gene: TRBJ2-5; v_gene: TRBV11-2; d_gene: TRBD2; CDR3nt: TGTGCCAGCAGCGCCTCTAGCGGACAAGAGACCCAGTACTTC; CDR3aa: CASSASSGQETQYF
abundance: NA; j_gene: TRBJ2-1; v_gene: TRBV4-2; d_gene: TRBD2; CDR3nt: TGTGCCAGCAGCCATCCGACTAGCGGGGGGGCGGTTTATAATGAGCAGTTCTTC; CDR3aa: CASSHPTSGGAVYNEQFF
abundance: NA; j_gene: TRBJ2-1; v_gene: TRBV7-6; d_gene: TRBD2; CDR3nt: TGTGCCAGCAGCTTAGCGGAAAGCGGGGGGGCCCTTGGTGAGCAGTTCTTC; CDR3aa: CASSLAESGGALGEQFF
abundance: NA; j_gene: TRBJ1-6; v_gene: TRBV28; d_gene: TRBD1; CDR3nt: TGTGCCAGCAGACCAGGGACAGTAAATTCACCCCTCCACTTT; CDR3aa: CASRPGTVNSPLHF
abundance: NA; j_gene: TRBJ2-2; v_gene: TRBV5-8; d_gene: NA; CDR3nt: TGTGCCAGCAGCGGATCAGGGTTGGGCACCGGGGAGCTGTTTTTT; CDR3aa: CASSGSGLGTGELFF
abundance: NA; j_gene: TRBJ2-3; v_gene: TRBV4-2; d_gene: TRBD2; CDR3nt: TGTGCCAGCAGCCAAGTGACTAGCGGGGGGGGAGAAGATACGCAGTATTTT; CDR3aa: CASSQVTSGGGEDTQYF
abundance: NA; j_gene: TRBJ2-3; v_gene: TRBV6-5; d_gene: NA; CDR3nt: TGTGCCAGCAGCCGAAGCACAGATACGCAGTATTTT; CDR3aa: CASSRSTDTQYF
abundance: NA; j_gene: TRBJ2-1; v_gene: TRBV13; d_gene: NA; CDR3nt: TGTGCCAGCAGCTTAGTTTCGGCCGCACTACATGAGCAGTTCTTC; CDR3aa: CASSLVSAALHEQFF
abundance: NA; j_gene: TRBJ1-1; v_gene: TRBV30; d_gene: NA; CDR3nt: TGTGCCTGGAGACTTAGAGGGGGGGTGTCCGCTGAAGCTTTCTTT; CDR3aa: CAWRLRGGVSAEAFF
abundance: NA; j_gene: TRBJ1-1; v_gene: TRBV10-3; d_gene: TRBD1; CDR3nt: TGTGCCATCAGGGGACAGGGCTCCGGGATCACTGAAGCTTTCTTT; CDR3aa: CAIRGQGSGITEAFF
abundance: few; j_gene: TRBJ2-7; v_gene: TRBV11-3; d_gene: NA; CDR3nt: TGTGCCAGCAGCTTATGGTCGGCGGGGTTGCGATACGAGCAGTACTTC; CDR3aa: CASSLWSAGLRYEQYF
abundance: NA; j_gene: TRBJ2-3; v_gene: TRBV9; d_gene: NA; CDR3nt: TGTGCCAGCAGCAAAAGTGGGGCCACTAGCACAGATACGCAGTATTTT; CDR3aa: CASSKSGATSTDTQYF
abundance: NA; j_gene: TRBJ2-7; v_gene: TRBV10-2; d_gene: NA; CDR3nt: TGCGCCAGCAGTGAGTCCCCCTACGAGCAGTACTTC; CDR3aa: CASSESPYEQYF
abundance: NA; j_gene: TRBJ2-4; v_gene: TRBV5-1; d_gene: NA; CDR3nt: TGCGCCAGCAGCTTGACCCAAGCCAAAAACATTCAGTACTTC; CDR3aa: CASSLTQAKNIQYF
abundance: NA; j_gene: TRBJ1-6; v_gene: TRBV19; d_gene: NA; CDR3nt: TGTGCCAGTAGTTTCCCGGGACCCGAATATAATTCACCCCTCCACTTT; CDR3aa: CASSFPGPEYNSPLHF
abundance: NA; j_gene: TRBJ2-2; v_gene: TRBV6-5; d_gene: NA; CDR3nt: TGTGCCAGCAGTCCTGCGGGGTTGAACACCGGGGAGCTGTTTTTT; CDR3aa: CASSPAGLNTGELFF